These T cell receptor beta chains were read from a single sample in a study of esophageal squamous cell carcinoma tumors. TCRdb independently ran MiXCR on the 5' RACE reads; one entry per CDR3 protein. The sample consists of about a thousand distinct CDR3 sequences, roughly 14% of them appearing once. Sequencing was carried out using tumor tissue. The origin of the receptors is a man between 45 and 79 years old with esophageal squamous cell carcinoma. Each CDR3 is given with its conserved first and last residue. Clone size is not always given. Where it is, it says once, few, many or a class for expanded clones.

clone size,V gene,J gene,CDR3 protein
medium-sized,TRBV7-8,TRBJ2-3,CASSSLAHTSTDTQYF
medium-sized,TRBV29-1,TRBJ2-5,CSVEGVEGSYQETQYF
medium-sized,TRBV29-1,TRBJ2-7,CSVYGSGGGSYEQYF
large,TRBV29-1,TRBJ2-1,CSVARSATQAYNEQFF
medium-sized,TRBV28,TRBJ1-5,CASSLMDQPQHF
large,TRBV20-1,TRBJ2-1,CSARDGTSGRHEQFF
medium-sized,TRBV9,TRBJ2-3,CASSVGGTDTQYF
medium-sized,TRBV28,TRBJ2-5,CATTLGGQETQYF
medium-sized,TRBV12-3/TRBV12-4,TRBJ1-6,CATNQGANSPLHF
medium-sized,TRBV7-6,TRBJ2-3,CASSRLISDTQYF
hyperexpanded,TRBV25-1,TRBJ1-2,CASSHPGTGTFGYTF
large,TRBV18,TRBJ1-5,CASSPLGADPSNQPQHF
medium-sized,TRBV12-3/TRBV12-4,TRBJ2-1,CASSSLAGEQFF
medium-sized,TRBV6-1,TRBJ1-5,CASSGKAHQPQHF
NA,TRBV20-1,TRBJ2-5,CSAPVQGGGGGWETQYF
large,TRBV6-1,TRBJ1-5,CASRDRGRGMYQPQHF
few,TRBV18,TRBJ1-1,CASSRTGASLNTEAFF
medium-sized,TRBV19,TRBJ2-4,CASSTPRGHKNIQYF
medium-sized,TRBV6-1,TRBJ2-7,CASSEPGLAVYEQYF
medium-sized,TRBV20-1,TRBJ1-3,CSARDGGSSGNTIYF
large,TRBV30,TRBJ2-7,CAWSSGSSYEQYF
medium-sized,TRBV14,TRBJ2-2,CASSPFRNTGELFF
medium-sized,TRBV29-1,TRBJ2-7,CSVAAGPPYEQYF
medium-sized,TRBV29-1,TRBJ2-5,CSVDGQGTETQYF
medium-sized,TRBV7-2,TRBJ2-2,CASSLSAGGSGELFF
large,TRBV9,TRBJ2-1,CASSVGLAGGRYNEQFF
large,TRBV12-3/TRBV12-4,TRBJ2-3,CASSNRASTDTQYF